These 3 T cell receptor beta chains were all obtained from the same sample, sequenced in a study of cytomegalovirus exposure and HLA in healthy donors. The PCR used 60 Vbeta and 13 Jbeta primers. Data came from immunoSEQ multiplex PCR; TCRdb stores just in-frame clones and leaves some out. This sample has some 150,000 clones, with approximately 80% found just once. The specimen sequenced was PBMCs. These receptors came from a man aged 50 or older in good health and CMV-seronegative.

V gene TRBV10-2 combines with J gene TRBJ2-2; D remains unclear. Trimming took off 4 bases at V and 2 bases at J, with 5 bases between the two ends. The germline V gene has CDR1 WSHSY and CDR2 SAAADI. This CDR3 region has 13 residues. The CDR3 spells CASSGVNTGELFF. For the CDR3, the DNA is TGCGCCAGCAGTGGCGTAAACACCGGGGAGCTGTTTTTT.

The rearrangement uses TRBV11-3 and TRBJ1-1; tentative D call: TRBD1 (6 bases). The CDR3 length is 11 residues. With 3 bases removed from V and 11 bases from J, the gap between germline ends came to 10 bases. CDR1 is SGHNT, CDR2 YENEEA, per germline. CDR3 sequence: CASSFTGWAFF. The CDR3 DNA reads TGTGCCAGCAGCTTCACAGGGTGGGCTTTCTTT. The complete variable domain, with remaining parts taken from reference TRBV11-3 and TRBJ1-1, reads EAGVVQSPRYKIIEKKQPVAFWCNPISGHNTLYWYLQNLGQGPELLIRYENEEAVDDSQLPKDRFSAERLKGVDSTLKIQPAELGDSAVYLCASSFTGWAFFGQGTRLTVV.

The V and J genes are TRBV19 and TRBJ1-5; 9 positions match TRBD1. There are 16 residues in the CDR3. Trimming cost V 6 bases and J 3 bases; bases outside gene matches: 9. The germline CDR1 and CDR2 sequences are LNHDA and SQIVND (reference sequence). The CDR3 spells CASSRDREGNNQPQHF. DNA of the CDR3: TGTGCCAGTAGCCGGGACAGGGAAGGGAACAATCAGCCCCAGCATTTT.